The sample holds one count of the clone carrying this TCR beta chain. Germline assignment: CDR1 MDHEN and CDR2 SYDVKM. The CDR3 covers 15 residues. V shed 5 bases and J shed 2 bases, with 15 bases lying between them. A single record per CDR3 protein comes from TCRdb applying MiXCR to the RT-PCR reads. The repertoire consists of roughly 180,000 distinct CDR3 sequences, with roughly two fifths occurring once and the leading ten covering about 30%. This sample is part of a study of patients and donors after allogeneic stem cell transplantation. This chain uses TRBV28 with TRBJ1-2, with D unresolved. The receptor comes from a human donor who was either an allogeneic HSCT recipient or a stem cell or donor lymphocyte infusion donor (not recorded which). It is not recorded whose cells these are; they may come from a transplant donor. Sequencing input: blood, either unsorted or a sorted T cell fraction (not recorded which). CDR3 DNA: TGTGCCAGCAGTCCCTCCCCGGGAGGGAACTATGGCTACACCTTC. This encodes CASSPSPGGNYGYTF.